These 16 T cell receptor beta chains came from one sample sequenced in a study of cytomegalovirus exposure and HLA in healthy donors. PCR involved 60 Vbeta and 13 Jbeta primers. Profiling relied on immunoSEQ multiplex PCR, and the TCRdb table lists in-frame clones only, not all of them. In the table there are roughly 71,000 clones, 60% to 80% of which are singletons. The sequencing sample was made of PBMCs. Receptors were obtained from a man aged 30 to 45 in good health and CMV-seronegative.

The CDR3 sequence: CASSQRTVKETQYF. DNA for the CDR3: TGTGCCAGCAGCCAACGGACAGTTAAAGAGACCCAGTACTTC. The J gene is TRBJ2-5, the V gene TRBV5-6; maybe TRBD1 (6 bases). CDR1 SGHDT and CDR2 YYEEEE come from the germline V gene. The germline V and J ends were trimmed by 4 bases and 3 bases, with 13 bases remaining between them. The CDR3 is 14 amino acids.

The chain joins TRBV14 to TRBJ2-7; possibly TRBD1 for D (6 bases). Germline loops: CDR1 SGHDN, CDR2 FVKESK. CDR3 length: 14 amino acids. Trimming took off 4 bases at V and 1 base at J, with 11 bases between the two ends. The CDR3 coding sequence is TGTGCCAGCAGCCTCGGACAGCTATCCTACGAGCAGTACTTC. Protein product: CASSLGQLSYEQYF.

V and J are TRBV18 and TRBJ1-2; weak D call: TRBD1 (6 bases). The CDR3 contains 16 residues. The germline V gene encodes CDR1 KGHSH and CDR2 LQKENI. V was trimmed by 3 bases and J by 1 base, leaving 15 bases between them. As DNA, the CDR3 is TGTGCCAGCTCACCGCTAGGACAGTTTGGTAACTATGGCTACACCTTC. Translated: CASSPLGQFGNYGYTF.

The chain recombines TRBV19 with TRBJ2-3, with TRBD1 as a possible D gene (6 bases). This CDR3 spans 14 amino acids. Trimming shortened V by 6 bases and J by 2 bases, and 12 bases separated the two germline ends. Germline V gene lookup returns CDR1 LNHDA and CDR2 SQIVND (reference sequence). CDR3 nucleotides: TGTGCCAGTAGGCTACAGGGACCCACAGATACGCAGTATTTT. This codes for CASRLQGPTDTQYF.

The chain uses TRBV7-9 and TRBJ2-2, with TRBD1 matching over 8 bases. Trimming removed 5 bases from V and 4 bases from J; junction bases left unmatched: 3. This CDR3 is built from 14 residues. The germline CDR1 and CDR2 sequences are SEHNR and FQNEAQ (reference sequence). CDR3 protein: CASSHRGVTGELFF. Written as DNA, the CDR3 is TGTGCCAGCAGCCACAGGGGGGTCACCGGGGAGCTGTTTTTT.

CDR3 DNA: TGCGCCAGCAGCATTGGACAGGGCCGAACCGGGGAGCTGTTTTTT. Protein: CASSIGQGRTGELFF. This chain connects TRBV5-1 to TRBJ2-2, with 8 bases that match TRBD1. Unmatched junction bases numbered 7, after V lost 4 bases and J lost 5 bases. Germline V lookup: CDR1 SGHRS, CDR2 YFSETQ. This CDR3 contains 15 residues.

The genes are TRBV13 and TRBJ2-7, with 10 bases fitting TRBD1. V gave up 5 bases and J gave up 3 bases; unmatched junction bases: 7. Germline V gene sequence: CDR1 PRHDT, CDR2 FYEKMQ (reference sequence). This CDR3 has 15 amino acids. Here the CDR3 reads CASSPRQGAIYEQYF. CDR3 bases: TGTGCCAGCAGCCCACGACAGGGGGCGATCTACGAGCAGTACTTC.

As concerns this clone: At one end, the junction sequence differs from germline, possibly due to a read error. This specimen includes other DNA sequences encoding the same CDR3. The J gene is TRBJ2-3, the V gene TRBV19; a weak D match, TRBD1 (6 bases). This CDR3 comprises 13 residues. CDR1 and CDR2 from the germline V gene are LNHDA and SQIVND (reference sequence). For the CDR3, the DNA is TGTGCCAGTAGTAGGGACAACACAGATACACAGTATTTT. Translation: CASSRDNTDTQYF.

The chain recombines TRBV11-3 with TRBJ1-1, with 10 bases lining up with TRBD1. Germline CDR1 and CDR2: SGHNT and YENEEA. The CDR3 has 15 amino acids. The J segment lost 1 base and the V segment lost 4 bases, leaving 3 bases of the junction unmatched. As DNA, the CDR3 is TGTGCCAGCAGCTCGGGACAGGGGAAGAACACTGAAGCTTTCTTT. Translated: CASSSGQGKNTEAFF.

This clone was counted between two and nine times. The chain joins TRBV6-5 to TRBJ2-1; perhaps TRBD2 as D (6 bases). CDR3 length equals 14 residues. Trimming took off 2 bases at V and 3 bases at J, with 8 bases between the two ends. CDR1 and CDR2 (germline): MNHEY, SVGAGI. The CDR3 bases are TGTGCCAGCAGTTACCGGGAGAGCTACAATGAGCAGTTCTTC. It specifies CASSYRESYNEQFF.

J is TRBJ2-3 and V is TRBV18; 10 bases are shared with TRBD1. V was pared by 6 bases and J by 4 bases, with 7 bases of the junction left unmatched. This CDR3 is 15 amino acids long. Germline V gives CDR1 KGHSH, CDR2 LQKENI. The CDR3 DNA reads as TGTGCCAGCTCGTGGGACAGGGGAACCTCAGATACGCAGTATTTT. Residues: CASSWDRGTSDTQYF.

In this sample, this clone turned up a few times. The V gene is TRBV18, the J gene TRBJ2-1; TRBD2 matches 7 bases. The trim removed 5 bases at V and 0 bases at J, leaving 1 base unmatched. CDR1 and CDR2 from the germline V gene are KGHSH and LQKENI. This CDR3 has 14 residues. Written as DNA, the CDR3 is TGTGCCAGCTCAGGGGGGGGCTCCTACAATGAGCAGTTCTTC. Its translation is CASSGGGSYNEQFF.

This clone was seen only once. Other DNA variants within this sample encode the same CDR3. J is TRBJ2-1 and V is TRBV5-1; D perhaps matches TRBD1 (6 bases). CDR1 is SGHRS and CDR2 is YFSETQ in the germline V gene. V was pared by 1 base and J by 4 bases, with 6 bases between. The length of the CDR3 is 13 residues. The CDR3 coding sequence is TGCGCCAGCAGCTTGACAGGGTACAATGAGCAGTTCTTC. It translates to CASSLTGYNEQFF.

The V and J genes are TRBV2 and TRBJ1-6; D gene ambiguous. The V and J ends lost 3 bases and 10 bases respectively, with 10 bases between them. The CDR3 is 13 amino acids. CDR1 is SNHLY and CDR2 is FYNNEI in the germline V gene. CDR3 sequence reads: CASSEEGKSPLHF. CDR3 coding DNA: TGTGCCAGCAGTGAGGAGGGAAAGTCACCCCTCCACTTT.

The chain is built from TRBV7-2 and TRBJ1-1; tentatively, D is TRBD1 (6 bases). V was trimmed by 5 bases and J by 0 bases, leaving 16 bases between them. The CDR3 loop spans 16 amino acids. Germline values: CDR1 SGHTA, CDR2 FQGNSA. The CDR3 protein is CASSPQGKTMNTEAFF. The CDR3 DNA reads TGTGCCAGCAGCCCACAGGGAAAGACAATGAACACTGAAGCTTTCTTT. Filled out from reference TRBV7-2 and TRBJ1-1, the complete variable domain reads GAGVSQSPSNKVTEKGKDVELRCDPISGHTALYWYRQSLGQGLEFLIYFQGNSAPDKSGLPSDRFSAERTGGSVSTLTIQRTQQEDSAVYLCASSPQGKTMNTEAFFGQGTRLTVV.

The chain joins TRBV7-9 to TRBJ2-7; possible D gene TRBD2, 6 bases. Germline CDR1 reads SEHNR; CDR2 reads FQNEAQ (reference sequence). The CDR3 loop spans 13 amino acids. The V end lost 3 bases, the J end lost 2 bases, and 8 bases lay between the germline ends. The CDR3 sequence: CASSFGGPYEQYF. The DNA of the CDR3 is TGTGCCAGCAGCTTCGGGGGTCCCTACGAGCAGTACTTC.